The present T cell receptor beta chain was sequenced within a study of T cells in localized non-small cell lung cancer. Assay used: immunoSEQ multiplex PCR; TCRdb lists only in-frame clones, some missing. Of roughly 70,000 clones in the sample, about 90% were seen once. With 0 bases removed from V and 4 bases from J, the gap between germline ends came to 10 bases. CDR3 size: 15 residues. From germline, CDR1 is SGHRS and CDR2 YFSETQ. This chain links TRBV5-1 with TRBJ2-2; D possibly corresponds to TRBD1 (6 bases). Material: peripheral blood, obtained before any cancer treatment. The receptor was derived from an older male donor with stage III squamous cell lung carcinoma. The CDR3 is CASSLAGAVTGELFF. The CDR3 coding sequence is TGCGCCAGCAGCTTGGCAGGGGCAGTCACCGGGGAGCTGTTTTTT.